This TCR beta chain was identified during a study of blood T cell repertoires in COVID-19. Across the study: From T cells, B-cell-depleted T cells, or PBMCs came the material, which was cDNA or gDNA.

V lost 3 bases, J lost 4 bases, and 7 bases lay in between. In germline, CDR1 is KGHSH, CDR2 LQKENI. This CDR3 is 12 amino acids long. Libraries were prepared by immunoSEQ multiplex PCR; TCRdb keeps only in-frame clonotypes and omits some of them. Of some 340,000 clones listed, roughly nine tenths are singletons. The gene calls are TRBV18 and TRBJ2-7, with D unclear. The sample comprised PBMCs or T cells enriched from blood (not recorded which). This clonotype was sampled from a woman younger than 45 who had been exposed to COVID-19. CDR3 in amino acids: CASSPGRYEQYF. The CDR3 DNA sequence: TGTGCCAGCTCACCGGGCAGGTACGAGCAGTACTTC.